This TCR beta chain derives from a study of blood T cell repertoires in COVID-19 (TCRdb year 2020). Some background on the complete study: The collaborator samples originated in the United States, Italy and Spain and spanned the acute and convalescent phases of COVID-19. The material from the prospective study consisted of cDNA or gDNA derived from T cells, B-cell-depleted T cells, or PBMCs. The dataset comprised deeply sampled blood TCRbeta repertoires from subjects exposed to, actively infected with, or recovered from COVID-19. A freely available public database, intended as a resource for researchers studying the immune response to SARS-CoV-2, is where the repertoires were released. The samples were drawn from two sources: the first 160 participants of the ongoing ImmuneRACE study, and 1,000 to 1,500 subjects contributed by 6 global collaborators. A de-identified subject ID, COVID-19 status, age in years and sex were almost always included in the sample metadata. Where available, HLA class I and class II types were obtained from metadata supplied by the sample provider rather than from assay-based typing.

Collaborating institutions collected whole blood in K2EDTA tubes following their own protocols. For TCRbeta analysis, collaborators shipped samples as frozen whole blood, isolated PBMCs, or DNA extracted from either of those sample types. TCRbeta CDR3 regions were amplified from genomic DNA using the immunoSEQ Assay, a bias-controlled multiplex PCR. For the original study's pipeline: The number of nucleated cells in each sample was estimated by amplification of reference gene primers within the assay. To quantify the absolute abundance of each unique TCRbeta CDR3 rearrangement, sequence reads were collapsed and filtered. Productive Simpson clonality was computed per sample as the square root of Simpson's diversity index over productive rearrangements. The source is immuneACCESS, and TCRdb retained only in-frame sequences with V and J called. Part of the clones is not carried over; for the studies checked, unresolved V genes explain less than half of this, and the remainder is unexplained. V, J and clone size are taken as reported in that table, and D and trimming were inferred from the DNA itself. This sample is represented by roughly 61,000 clones; around 67% of them were singletons. Clones ranked in the top ten supply about 15% of the sample.

Remarks on this clone: The target of this receptor is not known. Within one base of it there is no much larger clone, and no base qualities were kept.

For CDR1 and CDR2, the germline V gene (reference sequence) lists GTSNPN and SVGIG. V is cut by 3 bases and J by 2 bases, and the space between the germline ends is 10 bases. Measured from the cysteine to the phenylalanine, the CDR3 is 13 residues long. Only the CDR3 portion is preserved as DNA: 39 bases, with reading frame beginning at the first base. Study-wide conclusions, independent of this receptor: How much clinical and demographic metadata was included differed by source and by participant, and the metadata was provided uncurated.

What was sequenced was peripheral blood. The sequence is built from TRBV30 and TRBJ1-1; 5 matching bases give a weak D call of TRBD1. The TCR sequence derives from a woman in her sixties or seventies with acute or convalescent COVID-19. Read as DNA, the sequence is TGTGCCTGGAGCGACAGCCCAAACACTGAAGCTTTCTTT. Its coded protein is CAWSDSPNTEAFF.